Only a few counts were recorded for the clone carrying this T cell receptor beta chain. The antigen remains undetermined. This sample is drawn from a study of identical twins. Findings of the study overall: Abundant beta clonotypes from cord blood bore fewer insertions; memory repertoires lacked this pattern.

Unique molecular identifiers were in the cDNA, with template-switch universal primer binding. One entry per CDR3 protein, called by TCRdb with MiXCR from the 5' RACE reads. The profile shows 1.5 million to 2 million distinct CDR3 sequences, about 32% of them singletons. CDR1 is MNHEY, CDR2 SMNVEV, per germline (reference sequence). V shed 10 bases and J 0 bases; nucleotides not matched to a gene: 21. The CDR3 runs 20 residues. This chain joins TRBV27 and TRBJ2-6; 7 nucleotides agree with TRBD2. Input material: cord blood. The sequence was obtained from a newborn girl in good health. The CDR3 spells CATPEPGAGETISGANVLTF. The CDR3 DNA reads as TGTGCCACTCCCGAACCCGGTGCGGGAGAGACGATCTCTGGGGCCAACGTCCTGACTTTC.